The sequence of this T cell receptor (beta chain) was determined in a study of Graves' ophthalmopathy and Graves' hyperthyroidism. RNA transcripts provided the template for amplifying TCR beta CDR3 regions. Investigators did first-round RT-PCR with HTBI primers, then second-round multiplex PCR. TCRdb processed the multiplex PCR reads anew with MiXCR; each CDR3 protein has one entry. The table includes over a million distinct CDR3 sequences, 35% to 40% detected once. There are a few counts of this clonotype. This sequence originates from an adult man with Graves' hyperthyroidism. Sequencing was carried out using peripheral blood or thyroid tissue (not recorded which).

CDR3 coding DNA: TGCAGCAGTTTAGCAGGGGGTGATGGCTACACCTTC. Protein product: CSSLAGGDGYTF. V gene TRBV29-1 combines with J gene TRBJ1-2; 7 nucleotides line up with TRBD1. V was pared by 8 bases and J by 6 bases, with 9 bases of the junction left unmatched. Germline V gives CDR1 SQVTM, CDR2 ANQGSEA. The CDR3 runs to 12 residues.